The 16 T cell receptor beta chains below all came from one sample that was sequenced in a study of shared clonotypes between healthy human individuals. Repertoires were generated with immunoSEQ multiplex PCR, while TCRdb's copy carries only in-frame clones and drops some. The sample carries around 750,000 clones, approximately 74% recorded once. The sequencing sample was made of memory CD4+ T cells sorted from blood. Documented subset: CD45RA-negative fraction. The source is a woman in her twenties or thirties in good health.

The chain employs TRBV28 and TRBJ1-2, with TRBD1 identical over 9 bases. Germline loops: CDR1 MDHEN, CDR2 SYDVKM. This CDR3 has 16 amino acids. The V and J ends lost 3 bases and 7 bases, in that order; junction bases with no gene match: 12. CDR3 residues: CASSFGGTGRTFGYTF. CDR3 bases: TGTGCCAGCAGTTTTGGTGGGACAGGGAGGACGTTTGGCTACACCTTC.

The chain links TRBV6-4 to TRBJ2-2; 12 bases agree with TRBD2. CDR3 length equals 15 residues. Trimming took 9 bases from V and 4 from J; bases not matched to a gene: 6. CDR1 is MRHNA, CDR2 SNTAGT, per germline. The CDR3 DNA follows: TGTGCCAGAATAGGACTAGCGGGATGCACCGGGGAGCTGTTTTTT. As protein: CARIGLAGCTGELFF.

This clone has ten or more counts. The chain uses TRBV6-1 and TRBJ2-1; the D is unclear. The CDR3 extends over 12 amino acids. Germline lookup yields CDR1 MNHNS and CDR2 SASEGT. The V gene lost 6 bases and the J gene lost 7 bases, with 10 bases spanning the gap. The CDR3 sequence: CASSRHDNEQFF. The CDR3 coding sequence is TGTGCCAGCAGCCGACACGATAATGAGCAGTTCTTC.

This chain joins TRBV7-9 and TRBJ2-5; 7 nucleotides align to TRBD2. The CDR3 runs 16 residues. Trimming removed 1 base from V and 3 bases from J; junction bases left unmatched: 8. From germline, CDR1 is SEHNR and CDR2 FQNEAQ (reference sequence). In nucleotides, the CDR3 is TGTGCCAGCAGCTTAGGGCTGTTTGGGGGGGAAGAGACCCAGTACTTC. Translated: CASSLGLFGGEETQYF.

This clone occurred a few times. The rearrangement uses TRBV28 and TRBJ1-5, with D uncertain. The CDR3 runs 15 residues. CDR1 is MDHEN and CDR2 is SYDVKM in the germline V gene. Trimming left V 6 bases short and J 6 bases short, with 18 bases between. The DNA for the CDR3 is TGTGCCAGCAGACCGCTTACACCTTACCGTCAGCCCCAGCATTTT. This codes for CASRPLTPYRQPQHF.

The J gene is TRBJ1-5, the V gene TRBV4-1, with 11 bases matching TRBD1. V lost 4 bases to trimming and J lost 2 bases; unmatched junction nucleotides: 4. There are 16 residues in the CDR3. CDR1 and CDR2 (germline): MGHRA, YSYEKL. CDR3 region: CASSPGQGGGNQPQHF. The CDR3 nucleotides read TGCGCCAGCAGCCCGGGACAGGGGGGAGGCAATCAGCCCCAGCATTTT.

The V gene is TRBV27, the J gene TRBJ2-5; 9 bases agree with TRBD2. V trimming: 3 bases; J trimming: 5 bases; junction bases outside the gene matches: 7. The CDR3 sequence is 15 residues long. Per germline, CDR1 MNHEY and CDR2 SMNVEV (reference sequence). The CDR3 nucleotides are TGTGCCAGCAGTTTTCGGGGCGGGAGGGGGGAGACCCAGTACTTC. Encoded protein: CASSFRGGRGETQYF.

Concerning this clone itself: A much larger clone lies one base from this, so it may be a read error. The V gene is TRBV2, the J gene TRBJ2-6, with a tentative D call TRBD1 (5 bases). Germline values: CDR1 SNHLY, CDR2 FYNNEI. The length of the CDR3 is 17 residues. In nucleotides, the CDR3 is TGTGCCAGCAGCGCAAGCGTGGGTGTAACTGGGGCCAACGCCCTGACTTTC. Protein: CASSASVGVTGANALTF.

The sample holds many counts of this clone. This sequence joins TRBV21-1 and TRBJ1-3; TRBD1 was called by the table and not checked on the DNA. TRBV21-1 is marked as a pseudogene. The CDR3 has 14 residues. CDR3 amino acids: CASTLTGLGNTIYF. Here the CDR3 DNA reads TGTGCCAGCACCTTAACAGGGCTTGGAAACACCATATATTTT.

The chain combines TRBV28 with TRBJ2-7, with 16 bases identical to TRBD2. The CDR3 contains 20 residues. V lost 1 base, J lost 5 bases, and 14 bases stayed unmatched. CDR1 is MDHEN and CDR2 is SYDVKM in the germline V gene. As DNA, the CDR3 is TGTGCCAGCAGTTTATCCCCCTCGTGGGGGACTAGCGGGGGGGCGCACGAGCAGTACTTC. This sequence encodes CASSLSPSWGTSGGAHEQYF.

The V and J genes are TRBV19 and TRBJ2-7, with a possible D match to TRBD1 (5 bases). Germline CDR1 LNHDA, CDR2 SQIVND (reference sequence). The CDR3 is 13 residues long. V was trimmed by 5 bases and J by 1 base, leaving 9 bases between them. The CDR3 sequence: CASSPQESYEQYF. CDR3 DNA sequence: TGTGCCAGTAGTCCACAGGAGTCCTACGAGCAGTACTTC.

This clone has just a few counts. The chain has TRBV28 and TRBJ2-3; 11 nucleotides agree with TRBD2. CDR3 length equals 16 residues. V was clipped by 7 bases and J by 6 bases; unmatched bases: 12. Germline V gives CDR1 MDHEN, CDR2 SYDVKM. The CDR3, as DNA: TGTGCCAGCAATCGAATGGTCACTAGCGGGAGTGATACGCAGTATTTT. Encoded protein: CASNRMVTSGSDTQYF.

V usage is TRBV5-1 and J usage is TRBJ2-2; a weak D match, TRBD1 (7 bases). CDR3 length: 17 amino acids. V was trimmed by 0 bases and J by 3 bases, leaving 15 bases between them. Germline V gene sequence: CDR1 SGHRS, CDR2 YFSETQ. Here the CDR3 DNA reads TGCGCCAGCAGCTTGGCCGGCGGGACAGCATACACCGGGGAGCTGTTTTTT. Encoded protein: CASSLAGGTAYTGELFF. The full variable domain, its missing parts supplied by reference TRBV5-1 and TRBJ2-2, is KAGVTQTPRYLIKTRGQQVTLSCSPISGHRSVSWYQQTPGQGLQFLFEYFSETQRNKGNFPGRFSGRQFSNSRSEMNVSTLELGDSALYLCASSLAGGTAYTGELFFGEGSRLTVL.

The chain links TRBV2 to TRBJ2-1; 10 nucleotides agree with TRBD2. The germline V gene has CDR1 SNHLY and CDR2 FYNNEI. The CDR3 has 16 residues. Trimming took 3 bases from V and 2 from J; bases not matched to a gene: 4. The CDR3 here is CASSDATSGTYNEQFF. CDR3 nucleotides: TGTGCCAGCAGTGATGCAACTAGCGGGACCTACAATGAGCAGTTCTTC.

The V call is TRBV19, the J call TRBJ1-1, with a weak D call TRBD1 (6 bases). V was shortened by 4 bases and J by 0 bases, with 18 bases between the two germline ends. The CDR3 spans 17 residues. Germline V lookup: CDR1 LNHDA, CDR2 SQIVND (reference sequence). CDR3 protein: CASSKRKGVGVNTEAFF. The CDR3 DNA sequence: TGTGCCAGTAGTAAACGGAAGGGGGTCGGGGTGAACACTGAAGCTTTCTTT.

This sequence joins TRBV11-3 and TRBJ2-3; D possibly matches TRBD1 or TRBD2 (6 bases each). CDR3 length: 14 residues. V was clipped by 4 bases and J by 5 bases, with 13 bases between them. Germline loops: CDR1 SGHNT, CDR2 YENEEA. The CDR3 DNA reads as TGTGCCAGCAGCTGGGGGGCTGGGGGAGATACGCAGTATTTT. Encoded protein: CASSWGAGGDTQYF.